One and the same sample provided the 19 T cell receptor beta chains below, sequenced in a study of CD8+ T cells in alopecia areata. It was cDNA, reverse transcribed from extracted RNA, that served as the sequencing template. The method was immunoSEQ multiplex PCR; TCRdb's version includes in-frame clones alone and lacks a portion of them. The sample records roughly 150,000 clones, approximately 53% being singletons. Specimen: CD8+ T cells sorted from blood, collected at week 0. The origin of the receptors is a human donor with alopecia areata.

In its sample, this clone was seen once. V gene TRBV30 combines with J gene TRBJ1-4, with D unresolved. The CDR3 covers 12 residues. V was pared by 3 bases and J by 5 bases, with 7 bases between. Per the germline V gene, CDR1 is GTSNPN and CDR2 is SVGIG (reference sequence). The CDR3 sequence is CAWSTENEKLFF. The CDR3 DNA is TGTGCCTGGAGCACAGAGAATGAAAAACTGTTTTTT.

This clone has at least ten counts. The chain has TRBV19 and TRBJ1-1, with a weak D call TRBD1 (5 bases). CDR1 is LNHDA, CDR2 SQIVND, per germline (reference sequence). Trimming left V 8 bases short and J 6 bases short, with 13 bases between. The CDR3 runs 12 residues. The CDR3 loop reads CASRFMGAEAFF. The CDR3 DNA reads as TGTGCCAGTCGCTTCATGGGGGCTGAAGCTTTCTTT.

CDR3 residues: CAWSHGTGGMDTQYF. In nucleotides, the CDR3 is TGTGCCTGGAGTCACGGGACAGGGGGTATGGATACGCAGTATTTT. This rearrangement joins TRBV30 to TRBJ2-3; 11 bases agree with TRBD1. This CDR3 is built from 15 residues. CDR1 is GTSNPN, CDR2 SVGIG, per germline (reference sequence). The junction had 7 bases not matched to a gene; V was cut back by 2 bases and J by 6 bases.

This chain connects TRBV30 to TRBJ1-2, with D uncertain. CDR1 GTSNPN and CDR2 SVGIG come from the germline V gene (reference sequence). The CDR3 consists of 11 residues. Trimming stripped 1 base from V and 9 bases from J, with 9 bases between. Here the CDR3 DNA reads TGTGCCTGGAGTGAACCAGGAAGCTACACCTTC. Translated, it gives CAWSEPGSYTF.

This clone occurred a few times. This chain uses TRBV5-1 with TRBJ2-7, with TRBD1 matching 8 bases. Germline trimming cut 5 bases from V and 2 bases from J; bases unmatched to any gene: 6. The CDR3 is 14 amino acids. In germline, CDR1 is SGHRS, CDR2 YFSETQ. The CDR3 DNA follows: TGCGCCAGCAGTAGGGACAGGTTTACCTACGAGCAGTACTTC. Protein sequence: CASSRDRFTYEQYF.

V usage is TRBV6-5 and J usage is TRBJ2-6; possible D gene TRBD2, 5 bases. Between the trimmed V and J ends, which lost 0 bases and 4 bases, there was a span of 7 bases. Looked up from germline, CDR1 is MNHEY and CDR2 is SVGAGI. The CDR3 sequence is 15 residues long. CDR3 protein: CASSYSWEGANVLTF. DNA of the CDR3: TGTGCCAGCAGTTACTCGTGGGAGGGGGCCAACGTCCTGACTTTC.

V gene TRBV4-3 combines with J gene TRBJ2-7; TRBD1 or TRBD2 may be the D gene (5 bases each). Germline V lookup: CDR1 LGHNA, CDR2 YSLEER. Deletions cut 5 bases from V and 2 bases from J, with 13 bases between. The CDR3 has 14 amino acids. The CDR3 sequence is CASSDAVGAYEQYF. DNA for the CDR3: TGCGCCAGCAGCGACGCCGTGGGGGCCTACGAGCAGTACTTC.

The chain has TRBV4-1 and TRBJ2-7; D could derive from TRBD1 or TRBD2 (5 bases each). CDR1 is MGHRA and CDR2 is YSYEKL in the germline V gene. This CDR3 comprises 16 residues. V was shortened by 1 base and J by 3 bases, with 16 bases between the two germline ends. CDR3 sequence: CASSQGSGTGYYEQYF. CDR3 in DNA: TGCGCCAGCAGCCAAGGTTCCGGGACGGGTTACTACGAGCAGTACTTC.

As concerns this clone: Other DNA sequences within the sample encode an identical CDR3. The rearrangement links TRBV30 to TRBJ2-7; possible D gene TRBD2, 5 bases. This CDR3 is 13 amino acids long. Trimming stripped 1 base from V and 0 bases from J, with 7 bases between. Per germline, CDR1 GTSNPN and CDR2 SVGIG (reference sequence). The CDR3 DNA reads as TGTGCCTGGAGTGGAGGGAGCTCCTACGAGCAGTACTTC. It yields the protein CAWSGGSSYEQYF.

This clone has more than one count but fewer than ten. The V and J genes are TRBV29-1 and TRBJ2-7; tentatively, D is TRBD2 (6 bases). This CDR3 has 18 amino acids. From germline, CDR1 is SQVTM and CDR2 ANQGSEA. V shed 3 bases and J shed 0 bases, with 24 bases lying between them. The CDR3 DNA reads TGCAGCGTTGATGGCATCTCCGGAGGGGCAGCCAACTCCTACGAGCAGTACTTC. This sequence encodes CSVDGISGGAANSYEQYF.

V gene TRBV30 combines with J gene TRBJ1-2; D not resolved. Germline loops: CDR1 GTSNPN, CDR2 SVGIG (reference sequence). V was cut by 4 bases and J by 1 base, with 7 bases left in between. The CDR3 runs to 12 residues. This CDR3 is CAWTALNYGYTF. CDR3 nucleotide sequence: TGTGCCTGGACAGCTCTTAACTATGGCTACACCTTC.

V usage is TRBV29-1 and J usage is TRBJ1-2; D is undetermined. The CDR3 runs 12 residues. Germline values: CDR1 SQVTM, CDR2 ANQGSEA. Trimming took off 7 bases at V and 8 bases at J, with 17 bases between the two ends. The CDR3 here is CSAPNSIWGYTF. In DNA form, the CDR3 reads TGCAGCGCTCCAAACAGTATATGGGGCTACACCTTC.

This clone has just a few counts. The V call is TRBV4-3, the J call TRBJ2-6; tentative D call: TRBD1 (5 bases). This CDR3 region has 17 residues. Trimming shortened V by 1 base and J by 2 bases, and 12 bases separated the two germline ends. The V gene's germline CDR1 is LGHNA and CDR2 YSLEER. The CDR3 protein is CASSQAPSGTGANVLTF. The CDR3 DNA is TGCGCCAGCAGCCAAGCCCCCTCAGGGACTGGGGCCAACGTCCTGACTTTC.

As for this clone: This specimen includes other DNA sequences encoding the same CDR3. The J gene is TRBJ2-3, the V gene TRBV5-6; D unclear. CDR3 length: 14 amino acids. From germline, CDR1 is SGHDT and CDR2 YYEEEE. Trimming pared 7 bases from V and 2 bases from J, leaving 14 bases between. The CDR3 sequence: CASSDGSHTDTQYF. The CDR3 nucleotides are TGTGCCAGCTCAGACGGATCACACACAGATACGCAGTATTTT.

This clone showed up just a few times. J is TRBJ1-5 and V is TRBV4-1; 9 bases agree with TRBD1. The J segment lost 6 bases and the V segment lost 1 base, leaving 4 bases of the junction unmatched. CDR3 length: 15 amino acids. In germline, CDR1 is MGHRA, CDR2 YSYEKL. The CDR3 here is CASSQGTGDSQPQHF. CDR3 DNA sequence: TGCGCCAGCAGCCAAGGGACAGGGGATTCTCAGCCCCAGCATTTT.

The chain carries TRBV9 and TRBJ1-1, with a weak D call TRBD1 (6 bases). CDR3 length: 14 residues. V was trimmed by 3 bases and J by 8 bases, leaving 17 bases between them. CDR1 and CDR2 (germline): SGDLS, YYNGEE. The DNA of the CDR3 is TGTGCCAGCAGCGATCCCTCGACAGGAACGGAAGCTTTCTTT. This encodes CASSDPSTGTEAFF.

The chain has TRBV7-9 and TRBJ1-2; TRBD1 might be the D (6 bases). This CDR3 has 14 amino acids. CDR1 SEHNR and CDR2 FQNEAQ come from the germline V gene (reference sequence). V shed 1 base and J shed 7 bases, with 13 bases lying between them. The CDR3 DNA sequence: TGTGCCAGCAGCTTAGAGGCAGGGGAACGTGGCTACACCTTC. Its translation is CASSLEAGERGYTF. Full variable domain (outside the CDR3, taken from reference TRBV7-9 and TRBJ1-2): DTGVSQNPRHKITKRGQNVTFRCDPISEHNRLYWYRQTLGQGPEFLTYFQNEAQLEKSRLLSDRFSAERPKGSFSTLEIQRTEQGDSAMYLCASSLEAGERGYTFGSGTRLTVV.

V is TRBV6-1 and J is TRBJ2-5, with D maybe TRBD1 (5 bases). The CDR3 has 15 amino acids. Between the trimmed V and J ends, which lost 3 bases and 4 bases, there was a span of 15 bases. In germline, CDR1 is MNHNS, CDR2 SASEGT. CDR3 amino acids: CASSDVLQARETQYF. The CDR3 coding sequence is TGTGCCAGCAGTGACGTCTTACAGGCCCGAGAGACCCAGTACTTC.

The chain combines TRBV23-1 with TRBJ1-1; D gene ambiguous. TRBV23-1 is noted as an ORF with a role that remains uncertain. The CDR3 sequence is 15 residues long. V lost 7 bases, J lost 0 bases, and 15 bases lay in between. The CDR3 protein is CASKSGQQLNTEAFF. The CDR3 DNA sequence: TGCGCCAGCAAGAGTGGGCAGCAACTGAACACTGAAGCTTTCTTT.